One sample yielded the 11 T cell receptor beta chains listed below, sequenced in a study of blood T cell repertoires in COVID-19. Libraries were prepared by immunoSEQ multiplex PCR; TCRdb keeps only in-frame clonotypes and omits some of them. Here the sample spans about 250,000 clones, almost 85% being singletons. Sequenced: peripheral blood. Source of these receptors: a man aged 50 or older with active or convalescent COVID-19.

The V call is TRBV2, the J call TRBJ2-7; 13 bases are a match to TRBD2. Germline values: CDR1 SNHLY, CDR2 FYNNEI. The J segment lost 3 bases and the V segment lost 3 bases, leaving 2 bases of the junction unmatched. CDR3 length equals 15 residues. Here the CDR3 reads CASSEGLAGFYEQYF. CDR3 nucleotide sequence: TGTGCCAGCAGTGAGGGACTAGCGGGGTTCTACGAGCAGTACTTC.

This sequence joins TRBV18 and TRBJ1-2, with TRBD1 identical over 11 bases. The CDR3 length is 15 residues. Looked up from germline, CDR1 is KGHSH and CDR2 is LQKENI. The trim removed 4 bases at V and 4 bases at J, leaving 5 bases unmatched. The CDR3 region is CASSQGQGAGYGYTF. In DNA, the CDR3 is TGTGCCAGCTCACAAGGACAGGGGGCCGGCTATGGCTACACCTTC.

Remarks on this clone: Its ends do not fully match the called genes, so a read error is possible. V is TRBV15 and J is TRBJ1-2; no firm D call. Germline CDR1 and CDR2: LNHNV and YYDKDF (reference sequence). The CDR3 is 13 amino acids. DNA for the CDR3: TGTGCCACCAGCAGAGATCGCCAAGGAGGCCTCGGCTTC. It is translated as CATSRDRQGGLGF. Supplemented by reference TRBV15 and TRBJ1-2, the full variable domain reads DAMVIQNPRYQVTQFGKPVTLSCSQTLNHNVMYWYQQKSSQAPKLLFHYYDKDFNNEADTPDNFQSRRPNTSFCFLDIRSPGLGDTAMYLCATSRDRQGGLGFGSGTRLTVV.

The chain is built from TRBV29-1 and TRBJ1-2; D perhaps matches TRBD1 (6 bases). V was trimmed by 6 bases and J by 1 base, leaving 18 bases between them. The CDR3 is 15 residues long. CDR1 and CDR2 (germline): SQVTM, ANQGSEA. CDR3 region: CSVDGGPGFNYGYTF. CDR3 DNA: TGCAGCGTGGACGGGGGGCCGGGTTTTAACTATGGCTACACCTTC. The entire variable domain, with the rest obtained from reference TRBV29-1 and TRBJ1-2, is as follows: SAVISQKPSRDICQRGTSLTIQCQVDSQVTMMFWYRQQPGQSLTLIATANQGSEATYESGFVIDKFPISRPNLTFSTLTVSNMSPEDSSIYLCSVDGGPGFNYGYTFGSGTRLTVV.

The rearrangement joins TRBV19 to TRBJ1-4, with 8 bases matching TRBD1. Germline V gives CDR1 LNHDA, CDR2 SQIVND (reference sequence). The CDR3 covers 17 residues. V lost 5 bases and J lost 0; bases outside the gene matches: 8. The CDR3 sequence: CASSWDRRRATNEKLFF. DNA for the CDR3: TGTGCCAGTAGTTGGGACAGGAGACGTGCAACTAATGAAAAACTGTTTTTT.

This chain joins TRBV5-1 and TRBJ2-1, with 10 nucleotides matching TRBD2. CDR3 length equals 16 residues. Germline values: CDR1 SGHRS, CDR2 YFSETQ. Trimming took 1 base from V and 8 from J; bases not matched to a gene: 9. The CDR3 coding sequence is TGCGCCAGCAGCTTGTTGGCTAGCGGGAGTACGGATGAGCAGTTCTTC. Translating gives CASSLLASGSTDEQFF.

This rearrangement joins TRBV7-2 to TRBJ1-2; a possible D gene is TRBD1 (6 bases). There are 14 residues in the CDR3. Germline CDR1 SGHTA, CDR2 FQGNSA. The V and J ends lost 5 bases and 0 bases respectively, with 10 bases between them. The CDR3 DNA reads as TGTGCCAGCAGCCAAACAGGGCCTAACTATGGCTACACCTTC. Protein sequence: CASSQTGPNYGYTF. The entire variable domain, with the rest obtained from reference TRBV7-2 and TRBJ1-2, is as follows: GAGVSQSPSNKVTEKGKDVELRCDPISGHTALYWYRQSLGQGLEFLIYFQGNSAPDKSGLPSDRFSAERTGGSVSTLTIQRTQQEDSAVYLCASSQTGPNYGYTFGSGTRLTVV.

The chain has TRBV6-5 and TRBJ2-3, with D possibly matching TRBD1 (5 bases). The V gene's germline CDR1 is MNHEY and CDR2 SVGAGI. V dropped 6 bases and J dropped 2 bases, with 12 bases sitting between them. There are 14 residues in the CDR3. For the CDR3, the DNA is TGTGCCAGCAGGCCCTACAGGTTCACAGATACGCAGTATTTT. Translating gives CASRPYRFTDTQYF.

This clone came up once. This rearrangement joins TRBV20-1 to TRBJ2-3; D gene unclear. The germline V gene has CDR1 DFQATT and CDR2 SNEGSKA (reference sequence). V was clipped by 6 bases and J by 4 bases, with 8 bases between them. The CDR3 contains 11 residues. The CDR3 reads CSASSADTQYF. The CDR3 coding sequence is TGCAGTGCCTCATCGGCAGATACGCAGTATTTT.

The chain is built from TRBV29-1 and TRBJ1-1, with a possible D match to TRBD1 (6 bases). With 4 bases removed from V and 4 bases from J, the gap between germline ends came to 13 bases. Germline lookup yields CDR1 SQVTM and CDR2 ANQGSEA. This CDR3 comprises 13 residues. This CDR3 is CSVARGVSTEAFF. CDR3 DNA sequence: TGCAGCGTTGCCAGGGGTGTCTCCACTGAAGCTTTCTTT.

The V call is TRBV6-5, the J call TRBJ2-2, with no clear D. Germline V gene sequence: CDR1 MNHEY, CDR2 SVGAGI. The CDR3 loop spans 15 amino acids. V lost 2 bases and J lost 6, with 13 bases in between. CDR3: CASSYPTRGSGELFF. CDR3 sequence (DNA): TGTGCCAGCAGTTACCCCACACGAGGTTCCGGGGAGCTGTTTTTT.